Here is one T cell receptor (beta chain) with its context. Its antigen remains unknown. The CDR3 is made up of 14 amino acids. The germline gives CDR1 DFQATT, CDR2 SNEGSKA (reference sequence). These data originate in a study of blood T cells in healthy people across ages. Study observations and caveats: Unsorted PBMC material precluded a definitive naive versus antigen-experienced comparison.

The second PCR ran roughly 6 to 12 cycles with a sample-barcoded 5' primer and J-beta primers. From the 5' RACE reads, TCRdb called clonotypes with MiXCR, one entry per CDR3 protein. The table lists over 600,000 distinct CDR3 sequences, about 47% of them singletons. The material sequenced was blood. The V and J genes are TRBV20-1 and TRBJ2-4; TRBD2 matches 11 bases. The J call is uncertain, as TRBJ2-5 better fits the DNA end. This receptor was taken from a man at least 80 years old in good health. CDR3 in amino acids: CSAREASGRKTQYF. Written as DNA, the CDR3 is TGCAGTGCTAGAGAGGCTAGCGGGAGGAAGACCCAGTACTTC.